A single sample gave rise to the 10 T cell receptor beta chains below, sequenced in a study of cytomegalovirus exposure and HLA in healthy donors (dated by TCRdb to the late 2010s). Receptor amplification or capture employed the immunoSEQ multiplex PCR assay. For the multiplex PCR, a mixture combining 60 forward primers for TCR Vbeta segments and 13 reverse primers for TCR Jbeta segments was used. TCRdb mirrors the immuneACCESS table, restricted to in-frame sequences. Some clones are absent from its copies; in checked studies, under half trace to an unresolved V gene, and the reason for the others is unknown. This sample holds a few hundred thousand clones; 84% were observed only once. The leading ten clones occupy approximately 2% of the sample. Sequencing used PBMCs. The receptors stem from a woman between 40 and 50 years old in good health and CMV-seropositive.

The sample holds one count of this clone. The chain is built from TRBV7-3 and TRBJ2-7, with 8 bases matching TRBD2. The V segment lost 5 bases and the J segment 1 base; nucleotides outside the gene matches: 13. This CDR3 region has 17 residues. Germline V lookup: CDR1 SGHTA, CDR2 FQGTGA. The chain's CDR3 is CASSTKEVSGVSYEQYF. CDR3 bases: TGTGCCAGCAGCACCAAGGAGGTTAGCGGGGTTTCCTACGAGCAGTACTTC.

This clone was observed once. V and J are TRBV11-3 and TRBJ2-1, with TRBD1 identical over 8 bases. The ends lost 6 bases at V and 7 bases at J; junction bases unmatched: 5. Germline V gives CDR1 SGHNT, CDR2 YENEEA. The CDR3 is 13 amino acids. CDR3 bases: TGTGCCAGCAGTGAGACAGGGGAAAATGAGCAGTTCTTC. Amino acid sequence: CASSETGENEQFF.

The gene calls are TRBV4-2 and TRBJ1-6; 8 bases fit TRBD1. Per the germline V gene, CDR1 is LGHNA and CDR2 is YNFKEQ. V shed 3 bases and J 9 bases; nucleotides not matched to a gene: 4. This CDR3 spans 14 amino acids. CDR3 region: CASSQGTGGSPLHF. The CDR3 DNA sequence: TGTGCCAGCAGCCAGGGAACAGGGGGTTCACCCCTCCACTTT.

The chain has TRBV5-1 and TRBJ2-5, with D possibly matching TRBD2 (6 bases). The J call may be incorrect, as the DNA end agrees better with TRBJ2-7. The germline CDR1 and CDR2 sequences are SGHRS and YFSETQ. The CDR3 length is 16 residues. CDR3 loop: CASSLATRRSGDEQYF. The CDR3 DNA reads as TGCGCCAGCAGCTTGGCCACGAGACGTTCGGGGGACGAGCAGTACTTC.

The chain has TRBV30 and TRBJ2-3; 7 bases align to TRBD2. V shed 0 bases and J 6 bases; nucleotides not matched to a gene: 12. CDR3 length equals 16 residues. Germline V gene lookup returns CDR1 GTSNPN and CDR2 SVGIG (reference sequence). The chain's CDR3 is CAWSVLSAGALDTQYF. For the CDR3, the DNA is TGTGCCTGGAGTGTACTCTCGGCGGGAGCACTGGATACGCAGTATTTT.

This chain joins TRBV29-1 and TRBJ2-1; 7 nucleotides match TRBD1. V lost 4 bases to trimming and J lost 2 bases; unmatched junction nucleotides: 8. Germline-derived CDR1 and CDR2 are SQVTM and ANQGSEA. This CDR3 region has 15 residues. This chain's CDR3 is CSVGQGLGPYNEQFF. The DNA for the CDR3 is TGCAGCGTTGGACAGGGCCTTGGCCCCTACAATGAGCAGTTCTTC.

The count of this clone is one. The rearrangement uses TRBV29-1 and TRBJ2-7; 7 bases are a match to TRBD1. The CDR3 is 16 amino acids. V dropped 1 base and J dropped 2; count of bases not matched to a gene: 11. From germline, CDR1 is SQVTM and CDR2 ANQGSEA. The CDR3 nucleotides are TGCAGCGTTGAAGCTCCGAGAAGGGGGCCCCCCTACGAGCAGTACTTC. Encoded protein: CSVEAPRRGPPYEQYF.

The chain links TRBV9 to TRBJ1-1, with 7 positions matching TRBD1. The CDR3 totals 14 residues. With 4 bases clipped from V and 1 base from J, the junction kept 4 bases outside the gene matches. Germline V gives CDR1 SGDLS, CDR2 YYNGEE. This CDR3 is CASSPSGGNTEAFF. The CDR3 region has the DNA TGTGCCAGCAGCCCTTCAGGGGGGAACACTGAAGCTTTCTTT.

The rearrangement joins TRBV6-5 to TRBJ2-7, with 10 positions matching TRBD1. The V gene's germline CDR1 is MNHEY and CDR2 SVGAGI. Trimming at V came to 6 bases and at J to 7 bases, leaving 12 bases not matched to a gene. The CDR3 length is 15 residues. The chain's CDR3 is CASRHGGTGVGEQYF. DNA of the CDR3: TGTGCCAGCAGGCACGGCGGGACAGGGGTCGGGGAGCAGTACTTC.

The chain carries TRBV19 and TRBJ2-6; 9 nucleotides line up with TRBD1. The junction had 5 bases not matched to a gene; V was cut back by 0 bases and J by 2 bases. CDR3 length: 18 amino acids. CDR1 and CDR2 from the germline V gene are LNHDA and SQIVND (reference sequence). CDR3 region: CASSIEGQGYAGANVLTF. Written as DNA, the CDR3 is TGTGCCAGTAGTATAGAGGGACAGGGATACGCTGGGGCCAACGTCCTGACTTTC.